A selection of T cell receptor beta chains follows, all from one sample in a study of CD8 T cells in Susac syndrome. TCRdb re-derived calls from the immunoSEQ multiplex PCR reads in MiXCR, one entry per CDR3 protein. The profile shows over 95,000 distinct CDR3 sequences, over 90% of them singletons. The material sequenced was CD4+ T cells from PBMCs. The receptors shown here come from a human donor in good health. Both conserved end residues are part of each CDR3. D genes are given only for firm matches.

J gene | V gene | D gene | CDR3 protein | CDR3 DNA
TRBJ1-1 | TRBV29-1 | - | CSVTGANTEAFF | TGCAGCGTCACCGGGGCAAACACTGAAGCTTTCTTT
TRBJ1-2 | TRBV6-2/TRBV6-3 | - | CASSPPDYGYTF | TGTGCCAGCAGCCCCCCGGACTATGGCTACACCTTC
TRBJ1-1 | TRBV19 | TRBD1 | CASHPTGGFNTEAFF | TGTGCCAGTCACCCCACAGGGGGATTCAACACTGAAGCTTTCTTT
TRBJ1-2 | TRBV12-3/TRBV12-4 | - | CASSPGGAHGYTF | TGTGCCAGCAGCCCTGGGGGGGCCCATGGCTACACCTTC
TRBJ1-1 | TRBV6-2/TRBV6-3 | - | CASSSKRGEAFF | TGTGCCAGCAGTTCGAAACGGGGGGAAGCTTTCTTT
TRBJ2-7 | TRBV6-2/TRBV6-3 | - | CASRVRLAYEQYF | TGTGCCAGCCGGGTCCGGCTAGCCTACGAGCAGTACTTC
TRBJ2-7 | TRBV6-2/TRBV6-3 | TRBD2 | CASSNLAGDPYEQYF | TGTGCCAGCAGTAACCTAGCGGGAGACCCCTACGAGCAGTACTTC
TRBJ2-2 | TRBV20-1 | TRBD2 | CSARASGRAGTGELFF | TGCAGTGCTAGGGCCAGCGGGAGGGCCGGGACCGGGGAGCTGTTTTTT
TRBJ2-7 | TRBV7-2 | - | CASSSGRQEQYF | TGTGCCAGCAGCTCGGGGAGACAGGAGCAGTACTTC
TRBJ1-1 | TRBV6-5 | - | CASSSRARGSTEAFF | TGTGCCAGCAGTTCCAGGGCGCGGGGTAGCACTGAAGCTTTCTTT
TRBJ2-7 | TRBV6-1 | - | CASSDRVYEQYF | TGTGCCAGCAGTGACAGGGTCTACGAGCAGTACTTC
TRBJ2-1 | TRBV3-1 | TRBD2 | CASSPSGGAYNEQFF | TGTGCCAGCAGCCCGAGCGGGGGGGCCTACAATGAGCAGTTCTTC
TRBJ2-7 | TRBV5-1 | - | CASSPAGPSYEQYF | TGCGCCAGCAGCCCTGCCGGCCCCTCCTACGAGCAGTACTTC
TRBJ1-2 | TRBV7-2 | - | CASSLGVFGYTF | TGTGCCAGCAGCTTAGGGGTCTTTGGCTACACCTTC
TRBJ2-1 | TRBV3-1 | - | CASSPLLSSYNEQFF | TGTGCCAGCAGCCCGTTGCTGAGCTCCTACAATGAGCAGTTCTTC
TRBJ2-1 | TRBV6-1 | TRBD2 | CASSLGAAGGRQDEQFF | TGTGCCAGCTCCCTAGGCGCAGCGGGAGGTCGCCAGGATGAGCAGTTCTTC
TRBJ1-1 | TRBV19 | - | CASTPQPVNTEAFF | TGTGCCAGTACCCCACAGCCTGTGAACACTGAAGCTTTCTTT
TRBJ1-2 | TRBV29-1 | - | CSVGTDTNYGYTF | TGCAGCGTGGGGACGGATACTAACTATGGCTACACCTTC
TRBJ2-5 | TRBV4-3 | - | CASSQETRSGSDKYF | TGCGCCAGCAGCCAAGAGACAAGAAGTGGATCGGATAAGTACTTC
TRBJ2-1 | TRBV4-1 | - | CASSQQGGANEQFF | TGCGCCAGCAGCCAACAGGGAGGCGCAAATGAGCAGTTCTTC